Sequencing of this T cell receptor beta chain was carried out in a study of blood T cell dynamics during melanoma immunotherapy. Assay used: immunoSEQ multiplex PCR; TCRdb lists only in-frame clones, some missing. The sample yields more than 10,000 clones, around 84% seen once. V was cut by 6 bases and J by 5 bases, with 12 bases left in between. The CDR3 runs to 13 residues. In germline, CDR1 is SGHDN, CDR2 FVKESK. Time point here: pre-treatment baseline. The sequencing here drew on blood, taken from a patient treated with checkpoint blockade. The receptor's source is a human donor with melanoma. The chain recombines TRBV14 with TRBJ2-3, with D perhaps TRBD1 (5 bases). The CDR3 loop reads CASSRQLGDTQYF. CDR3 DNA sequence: TGTGCCAGCAGTCGACAGCTGGGAGATACGCAGTATTTT. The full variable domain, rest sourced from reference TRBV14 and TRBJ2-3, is EAGVTQFPSHSVIEKGQTVTLRCDPISGHDNLYWYRRVMGKEIKFLLHFVKESKQDESGMPNNRFLAERTGGTYSTLKVQPAELEDSGVYFCASSRQLGDTQYFGPGTRLTVL.